Each of the 11 T cell receptor beta chains below was sequenced from the same sample in a study. The sorted Tregs were CD4+CD25+CD127-/low cells. TCRdb reanalysed the 5' RACE reads using MiXCR and keeps one entry per CDR3 protein. There are over 25,000 distinct CDR3 sequences in the sample; 27% occur only once, and 2% to 2.5% lies in the top ten. What was sequenced was tumor-infiltrating Tregs sorted from the breast tumor. The receptors were gathered from a female donor with breast cancer.

In the case of this clonotype: The junction does not match germline at one end; this may be a read error. V gene TRBV3-1 combines with J gene TRBJ2-7; D remains ambiguous. CDR3 length: 15 amino acids. Germline CDR1 LGHDT, CDR2 YNNKEL (reference sequence). CDR3 in DNA: TGTGCCAGCAGCCAAGCCGCAGGTTCCTCCTACGAGCAGCACTTC. Its protein product is CASSQAAGSSYEQHF.

V usage is TRBV7-3 and J usage is TRBJ2-1; possible D gene TRBD2, 6 bases. The CDR3 length is 15 residues. V shed 2 bases and J shed 5 bases, with 13 bases lying between them. Germline V gene data show CDR1 as SGHTA and CDR2 as FQGTGA. The CDR3 protein is CASSLGLTGNNEQFF. CDR3 nucleotides: TGTGCCAGCAGCTTAGGACTAACGGGTAACAATGAGCAGTTCTTC.

This clonotype came up many times. The chain couples TRBV7-2 to TRBJ2-1; the D gene is possibly TRBD2 (7 bases). Looked up from germline, CDR1 is SGHTA and CDR2 is FQGNSA. The V and J ends lost 5 bases and 9 bases respectively, with 20 bases between them. The CDR3 totals 15 residues. The CDR3 spells CASSPRGAGRGEQFF. The CDR3 DNA reads as TGTGCCAGCAGCCCCCGGGGGGCAGGGAGAGGTGAGCAGTTCTTC. The full variable domain, in which reference TRBV7-2 and TRBJ2-1 provide the parts outside the CDR3, is GAGVSQSPSNKVTEKGKDVELRCDPISGHTALYWYRQSLGQGLEFLIYFQGNSAPDKSGLPSDRFSAERTGGSVSTLTIQRTQQEDSAVYLCASSPRGAGRGEQFFGPGTRLTVL.

This clonotype was seen at least ten times. The CDR3 loop is CASSSPSLAGGRYEQYF. The CDR3 DNA reads TGTGCCAGCAGCTCACCGTCCCTAGCGGGAGGTCGCTACGAGCAGTACTTC. This chain joins TRBV7-6 and TRBJ2-7, with 11 bases that match TRBD2. The V and J ends lost 4 bases and 3 bases, in that order; junction bases with no gene match: 11. The V gene's germline CDR1 is SGHVS and CDR2 FNYEAQ. The CDR3 contains 17 residues. Variable domain in full (rest from reference TRBV7-6 and TRBJ2-7): GAGVSQSPRYKVTKRGQDVALRCDPISGHVSLYWYRQALGQGPEFLTYFNYEAQQDKSGLPNDRFSAERPEGSISTLTIQRTEQRDSAMYRCASSSPSLAGGRYEQYFGPGTRLTVT.

This clonotype is labeled medium-sized (0.01 to 0.1%). The chain recombines TRBV11-2 with TRBJ2-7; possible D gene TRBD2, 6 bases. The CDR3 has 14 amino acids. The V end was cut by 3 bases, the J end by 2 bases, with 11 bases between. CDR1 and CDR2 from the germline V gene are SGHAT and FQNNGV. The CDR3 sequence: CASSFGGGPYEQYF. DNA of the CDR3: TGTGCCAGCAGCTTTGGGGGAGGTCCCTACGAGCAGTACTTC.

Within the sample, this clonotype is medium-sized. The chain combines TRBV5-5 with TRBJ2-7; 12 nucleotides agree with TRBD2. Germline V gene data show CDR1 as SGHKS and CDR2 as YYEKEE (reference sequence). Losses at the gene ends were 1 base for V and 1 base for J; bases not matched to a gene: 3. The CDR3 sequence is 16 residues long. CDR3 coding DNA: TGTGCCAGCAGCTTGCGGACTAGCGGGGCTTCCTACGAGCAGTACTTC. It yields the protein CASSLRTSGASYEQYF. Variable domain in full (rest from reference TRBV5-5 and TRBJ2-7): DAGVTQSPTHLIKTRGQQVTLRCSPISGHKSVSWYQQVLGQGPQFIFQYYEKEERGRGNFPDRFSARQFPNYSSELNVNALLLGDSALYLCASSLRTSGASYEQYFGPGTRLTVT.

With respect to this clonotype: A much larger clone lies one base from this, so it may be a read error. The genes are TRBV20-1 and TRBJ2-7, with D uncertain. The germline V and J ends were trimmed by 0 bases and 0 bases, with 12 bases remaining between them. CDR3 size: 15 residues. Germline CDR1 reads DFQATT; CDR2 reads SNEGSKA (reference sequence). The CDR3 coding sequence is TGCAGTGCTAGAGATACCCGTAGGAGCTCCTACGAGCAGTACTTC. It translates to CSARDTRRSSYEQYF.

This clonotype was counted at least ten times. The rearrangement uses TRBV6-5 and TRBJ2-3; 7 bases map to TRBD2. The length of the CDR3 is 11 residues. V shed 6 bases and J 9 bases; nucleotides not matched to a gene: 3. Germline CDR1 and CDR2: MNHEY and SVGAGI. The CDR3 DNA is TGTGCCAGCAGGGGAGCGGGGACGCAGTATTTT. The encoded protein is CASRGAGTQYF.

This clonotype has ten or more counts. The V gene is TRBV7-2, the J gene TRBJ2-7; unclear D gene. Trimming took off 3 bases at V and 1 base at J, with 13 bases between the two ends. From germline, CDR1 is SGHTA and CDR2 FQGNSA. The CDR3 covers 15 residues. CDR3 sequence reads: CASSFWGWDSYEQYF. CDR3 DNA sequence: TGTGCCAGCAGCTTCTGGGGTTGGGATTCCTACGAGCAGTACTTC.

In regard to this clonotype: Compared with germline, one end of the junction differs, possibly owing to a read error. The gene calls are TRBV11-2 and TRBJ2-1; perhaps TRBD2 as D (5 bases). The CDR3 extends over 15 amino acids. CDR1 and CDR2 from the germline V gene are SGHAT and FQNNGV. The CDR3 bases are TGTGCCAGCAGCTTCAGCGACCGGGATAAAAATGAGCAGCTCTTC. This sequence encodes CASSFSDRDKNEQLF.

The chain uses TRBV10-3 and TRBJ2-5, with D maybe TRBD2 (6 bases). Trimming left V 2 bases short and J 5 bases short, with 9 bases between. CDR1 is ENHRY and CDR2 is SYGVKD in the germline V gene. The CDR3 extends over 13 amino acids. The DNA of the CDR3 is TGTGCCATCAGTGAGAGTGGAGGGGAGACCCAGTACTTC. Its translation is CAISESGGETQYF.